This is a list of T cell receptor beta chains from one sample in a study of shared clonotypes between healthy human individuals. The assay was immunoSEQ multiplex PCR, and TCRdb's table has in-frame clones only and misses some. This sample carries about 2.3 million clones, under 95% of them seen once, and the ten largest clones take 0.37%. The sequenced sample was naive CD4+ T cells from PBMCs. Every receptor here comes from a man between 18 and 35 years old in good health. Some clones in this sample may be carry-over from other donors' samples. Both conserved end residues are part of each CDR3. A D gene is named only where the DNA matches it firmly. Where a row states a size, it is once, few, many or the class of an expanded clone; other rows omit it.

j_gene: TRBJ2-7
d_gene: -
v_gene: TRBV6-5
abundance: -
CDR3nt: TGTGCCAGCAGTTACTCGATATTTGTCAATCACTACGAGCAGTACTTC
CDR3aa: CASSYSIFVNHYEQYF

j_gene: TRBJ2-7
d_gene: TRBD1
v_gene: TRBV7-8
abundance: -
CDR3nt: TGTGCCAGCAGCTCATATGGACAGGATCCCTCCTACGAGCAGTACTTC
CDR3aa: CASSSYGQDPSYEQYF

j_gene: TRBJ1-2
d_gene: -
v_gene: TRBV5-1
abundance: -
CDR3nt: TGCGCCAGCAGCTTAGAGGGGAACGGCTACACCTTC
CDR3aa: CASSLEGNGYTF

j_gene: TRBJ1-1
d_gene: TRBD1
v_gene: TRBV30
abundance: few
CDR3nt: TGTGCCTGGAGAGCCGGACAGGGATTAGAAGCTTTCTTT
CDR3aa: CAWRAGQGLEAFF

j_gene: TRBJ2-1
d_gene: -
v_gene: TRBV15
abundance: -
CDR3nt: TGTGCCACCAGCAGAGCCTGGGAAGGGGAGCAGTTCTTC
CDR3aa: CATSRAWEGEQFF

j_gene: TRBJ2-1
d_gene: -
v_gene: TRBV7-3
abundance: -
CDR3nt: TGTGCCAGCAGCCCCTCGGGCTCCTACAATGAGCAGTTCTTC
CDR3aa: CASSPSGSYNEQFF

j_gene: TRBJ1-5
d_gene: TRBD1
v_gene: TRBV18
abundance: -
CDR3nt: TGTGCCAGCTCACCGACAGGGTTAAGCAATCAGCCCCAGCATTTT
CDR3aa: CASSPTGLSNQPQHF

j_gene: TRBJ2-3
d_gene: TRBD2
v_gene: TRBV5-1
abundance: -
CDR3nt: TGCGCCAGCAGCTTGTCCCCTAGCGGGAGGGATCTAACAGATACGCAGTATTTT
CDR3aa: CASSLSPSGRDLTDTQYF

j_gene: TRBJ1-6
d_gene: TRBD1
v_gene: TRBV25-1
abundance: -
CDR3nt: TGTGCCAGCAGTGGGGGACAGGGTTGGGATTCACCCCTCCACTTT
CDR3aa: CASSGGQGWDSPLHF

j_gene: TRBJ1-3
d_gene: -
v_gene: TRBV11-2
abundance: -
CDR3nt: TGTGCCAGCAGCTTAGGAACCTACTCTGGAAACACCATATATTTT
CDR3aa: CASSLGTYSGNTIYF

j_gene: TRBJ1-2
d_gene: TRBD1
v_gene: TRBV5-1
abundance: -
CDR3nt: TGCGCCAGCAGCACGACAGGGGATCCTTCTAACTATGGCTACACCTTC
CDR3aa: CASSTTGDPSNYGYTF

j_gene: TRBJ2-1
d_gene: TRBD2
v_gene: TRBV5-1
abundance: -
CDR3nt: TGCGCCAGCAGGTCACTAGCGGGATCTTACAATGAGCAGTTCTTC
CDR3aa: CASRSLAGSYNEQFF

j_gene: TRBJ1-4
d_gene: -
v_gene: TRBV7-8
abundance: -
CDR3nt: TGTGCCAGCAGCCTTATGGTTAATTGGGCAACTAATGAAAAACTGTTTTTT
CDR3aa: CASSLMVNWATNEKLFF

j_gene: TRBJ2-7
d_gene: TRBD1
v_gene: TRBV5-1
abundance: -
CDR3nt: TGCGCCAGCAGCTTGGGACGGGACAGTCAGACCTCCTACGAGCAGTACTTC
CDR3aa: CASSLGRDSQTSYEQYF

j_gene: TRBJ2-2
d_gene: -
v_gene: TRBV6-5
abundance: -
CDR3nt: TGTGCCAGCAGTACGACTGCCAGCAACACCGGGGAGCTGTTTTTT
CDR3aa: CASSTTASNTGELFF

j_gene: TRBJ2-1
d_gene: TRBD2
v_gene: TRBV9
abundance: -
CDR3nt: TGTGCCAGCAGCGTAGCTCTGGCGGGAGTTGGCAATGAGCAGTTCTTC
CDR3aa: CASSVALAGVGNEQFF

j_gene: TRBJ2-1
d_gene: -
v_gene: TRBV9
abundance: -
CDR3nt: TGTGCCAGCAGCGTAGGGCAGGGTAGAGGGGGGTTACACAATGAGCAGTTCTTC
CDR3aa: CASSVGQGRGGLHNEQFF

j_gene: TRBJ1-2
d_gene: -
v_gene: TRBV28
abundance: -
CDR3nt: TGTGCCAGCAGTTTACCGGTTAGCCCCAGGGTTAGCGGCTACACCTTC
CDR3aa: CASSLPVSPRVSGYTF

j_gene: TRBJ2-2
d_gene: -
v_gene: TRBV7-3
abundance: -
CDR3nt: TGTGCCAGCAGCTTGGGAGCGAGAGGGGGTGCCGGGGAGCTGTTTTTT
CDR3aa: CASSLGARGGAGELFF

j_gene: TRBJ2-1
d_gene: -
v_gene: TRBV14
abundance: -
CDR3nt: TGTGCCAGCAGCCTTATCAGAGGCGGGCAGTTCTTC
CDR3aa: CASSLIRGGQFF

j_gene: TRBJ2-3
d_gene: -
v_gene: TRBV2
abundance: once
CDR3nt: TGTGCCAGCAGTGAGGCCGGGCCCCTCTCCCGTACGCAGTATTTT
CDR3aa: CASSEAGPLSRTQYF

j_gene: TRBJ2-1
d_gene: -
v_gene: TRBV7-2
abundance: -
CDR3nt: TGTGCCAGCAGCTTAGACGGATACAATGAGCAGTTCTTC
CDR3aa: CASSLDGYNEQFF

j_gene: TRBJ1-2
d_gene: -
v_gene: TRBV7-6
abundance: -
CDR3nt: TGTGCCAGCAGCCAGGGCCCGAACTATGGCTACACCTTC
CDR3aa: CASSQGPNYGYTF

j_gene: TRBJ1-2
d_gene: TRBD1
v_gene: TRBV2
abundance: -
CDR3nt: TGTGCCAGCAGTCCGGGGACAGGGAATACTTTCACCTTC
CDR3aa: CASSPGTGNTFTF

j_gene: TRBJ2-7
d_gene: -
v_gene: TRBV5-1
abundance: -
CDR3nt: TGCGCCAGCAGCTTGGCCCTACAGACAGTCTTCTACGAGCAGTACTTC
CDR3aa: CASSLALQTVFYEQYF

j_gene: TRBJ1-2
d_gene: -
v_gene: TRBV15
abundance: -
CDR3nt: TGTGCCACCAGCAGCGACAACCTTGTCCCAGGGATGCGTGGCTACACCTTC
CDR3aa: CATSSDNLVPGMRGYTF

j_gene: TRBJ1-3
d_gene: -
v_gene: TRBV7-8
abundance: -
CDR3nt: TGTGCCAGCAGCCTCGGACCCGGAAACACCATATATTTT
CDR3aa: CASSLGPGNTIYF

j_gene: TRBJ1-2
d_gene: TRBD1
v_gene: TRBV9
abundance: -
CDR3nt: TGTGCCAGCAGCGTAACAGGGGGAGACTATGGCTACACCTTC
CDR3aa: CASSVTGGDYGYTF

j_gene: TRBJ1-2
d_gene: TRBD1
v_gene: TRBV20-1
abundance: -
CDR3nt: TGCAGTGCCGGGACAGAAGGTGGCTACACCTTC
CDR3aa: CSAGTEGGYTF

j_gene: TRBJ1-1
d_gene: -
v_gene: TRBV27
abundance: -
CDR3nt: TGTGCCAGCAGTTTTTTCCGTCTGGGTGAAGCTTTCTTT
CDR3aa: CASSFFRLGEAFF

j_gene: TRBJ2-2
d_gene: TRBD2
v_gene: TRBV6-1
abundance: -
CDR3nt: TGTGCCAGCAGTGCACGACTAGCGGGAGTTACCGGGGAGCTGTTTTTT
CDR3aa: CASSARLAGVTGELFF

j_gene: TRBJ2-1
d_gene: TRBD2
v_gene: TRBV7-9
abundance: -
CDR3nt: TGTGCCAGCAGCTTGGGGGGACTAGCGGGGTTAAATGAGCAGTTCTTC
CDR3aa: CASSLGGLAGLNEQFF

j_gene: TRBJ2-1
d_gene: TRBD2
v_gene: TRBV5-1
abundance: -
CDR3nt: TGCGCCAGCAGCATATCCGGGACTAGTAACAATGAGCAGTTCTTC
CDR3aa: CASSISGTSNNEQFF

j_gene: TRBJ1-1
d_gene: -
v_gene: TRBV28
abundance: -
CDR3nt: TGTGCCAGCAGTTCGTCCCCTGCCGTGTCGAACACTGAAGCTTTCTTT
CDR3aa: CASSSSPAVSNTEAFF